This T cell receptor (beta chain) was identified during a study of blood T cell repertoires in COVID-19. About the study: The samples span acute and convalescent COVID-19 from the United States, Italy and Spain.

The CDR3 totals 13 residues. The V gene lost 1 base and the J gene lost 5 bases, with 6 bases spanning the gap. CDR1 is MGHRA and CDR2 is YSYEKL in the germline V gene. The data were produced by immunoSEQ multiplex PCR, yet TCRdb's version contains in-frame clones alone and is incomplete. This sample has 200,000 to 300,000 clones, with around 80% found just once. The TCR originated in a human donor in a cohort sampled during active COVID-19. The sequencing sample was made of peripheral blood. V is TRBV4-1 and J is TRBJ2-1, with no clear D. The CDR3 reads CASSQARHNEQFF. The CDR3 bases are TGCGCCAGCAGCCAAGCCCGTCACAATGAGCAGTTCTTC.